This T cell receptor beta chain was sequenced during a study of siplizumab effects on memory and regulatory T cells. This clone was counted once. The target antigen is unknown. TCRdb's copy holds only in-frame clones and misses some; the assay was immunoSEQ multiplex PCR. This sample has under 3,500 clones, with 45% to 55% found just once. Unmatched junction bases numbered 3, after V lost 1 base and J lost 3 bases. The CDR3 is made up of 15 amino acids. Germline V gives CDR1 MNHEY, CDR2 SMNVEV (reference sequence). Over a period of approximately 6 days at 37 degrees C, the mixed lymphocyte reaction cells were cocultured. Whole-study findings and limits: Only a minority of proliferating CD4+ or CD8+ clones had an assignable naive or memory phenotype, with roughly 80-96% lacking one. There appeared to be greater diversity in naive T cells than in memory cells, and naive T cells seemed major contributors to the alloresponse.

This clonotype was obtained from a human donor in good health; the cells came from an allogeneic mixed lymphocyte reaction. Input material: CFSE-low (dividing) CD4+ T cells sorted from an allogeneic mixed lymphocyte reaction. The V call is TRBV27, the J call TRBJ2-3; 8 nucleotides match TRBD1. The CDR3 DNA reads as TGTGCCAGCAGTTTATGGGACAGGATTACAGATACGCAGTATTTT. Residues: CASSLWDRITDTQYF.